This TCR beta chain originates from a study of shared clonotypes between healthy human individuals. The wider study: The donor pool was made up of two women and three men aged 18 to 49.

Findings and caveats of the study: There were few donors, and this limited the genetic and exposure-history diversity represented.

Notes on this clone: The antigen is unknown.

An approximately 210 ng quantity of DNA, tens of thousands of T cell genomes, went into the sorted-subset replicate PCRs. This table comes from immunoSEQ multiplex PCR, and its TCRdb copy is limited to in-frame clones, with some not included. The table shows millions of clones, with roughly 95% occurring only once. The sequence came from a man between 18 and 35 years old in good health. Sequencing was carried out using naive CD4+ T cells sorted from blood. Specified subset: CD45RA+ positively selected.

The chain's CDR3 is CASSPGVPSMNTEAFF. CDR3 coding DNA: TGTGCCAGCTCACCTGGGGTCCCCTCAATGAACACTGAAGCTTTCTTT. The chain recombines TRBV18 with TRBJ1-1; D is ambiguous. The germline gives CDR1 KGHSH, CDR2 LQKENI. The CDR3 has 16 residues. Trimming left V 3 bases short and J 0 bases short, with 14 bases between. Full variable domain (rest looked up from reference TRBV18 and TRBJ1-1): NAGVMQNPRHLVRRRGQEARLRCSPMKGHSHVYWYRQLPEEGLKFMVYLQKENIIDESGMPKERFSAEFPKEGPSILRIQQVVRGDSAAYFCASSPGVPSMNTEAFFGQGTRLTVV.